This T cell receptor (beta chain) was captured by sequencing in a study of cytomegalovirus exposure and HLA in healthy donors. Regarding the study as a whole: Specific recognition of CMV antigens was confirmed in vitro for a few chains (all CMV-associated). In an earlier analysis, about 87% or about 30%: the productive usage of most TCR beta V segments.

The junction had 8 bases not matched to a gene; V was cut back by 3 bases and J by 6 bases. Germline CDR1 and CDR2: KGHSH and LQKENI. The CDR3 sequence is 15 residues long. Primers for the PCR totalled 60 Vbeta and 13 Jbeta. Only in-frame clones appear in the TCRdb table, and some are missing; sequencing was by immunoSEQ multiplex PCR. The sample has about 96,000 clones, around 64% seen once; the top ten hold under 4%. This clone came up a few times. Its target is unknown. The rearrangement links TRBV18 to TRBJ1-5, with 7 bases that match TRBD1. The sequenced sample consisted of PBMCs. This receptor was taken from a man in his fifties or sixties in good health and CMV-seronegative. CDR3 DNA sequence: TGTGCCAGCTCACCTCTCGACAGGGAATCTCAGCCCCAGCATTTT. Translating it yields CASSPLDRESQPQHF.